This record concerns one T cell receptor (beta chain) sequence. The CDR3 extends over 16 amino acids. Per germline, CDR1 MNHEY and CDR2 SMNVEV (reference sequence). V dropped 2 bases and J dropped 5 bases, with 16 bases sitting between them. Everyone who took part was about 18 to 90 years old, and they came from 20 to 25 US areas. Recovered Cohort 3 donors showed two negative PCRs, clearance, or symptom resolution. The data were obtained in a study of blood T cell repertoires in COVID-19. Study in general: The United States, Italy and Spain supplied acute and convalescent COVID-19 samples. PBMCs, B-cell-depleted T cells, or T cells provided the cDNA or gDNA that made up the material.

Clones were sequenced by immunoSEQ multiplex PCR, and TCRdb holds only the in-frame ones, with some missing. The sample carries roughly 310,000 clones, around 89% recorded once. The source is a woman aged 35 to 49 who had recovered from COVID-19. The sample was PBMCs or T cells enriched from blood (not recorded which). This sequence joins TRBV27 and TRBJ2-1; tentative D call: TRBD1 (5 bases). The CDR3 DNA reads TGTGCCAGCAGTTTAGTCCGGGCAGGGTTGGACAATGAGCAGTTCTTC. This encodes CASSLVRAGLDNEQFF.